This T cell receptor beta chain was found in a study of human T cells and chemical hapten exposure. About the study: During the roughly 24-week study period, patients had diphenylcyclopropenone applied to the scalp every week. The patients were mostly female; they had alopecia areata, totalis or universalis.

The germline V gene encodes CDR1 DFQATT and CDR2 SNEGSKA (reference sequence). V was pared by 0 bases and J by 4 bases, with 18 bases between. The CDR3 runs to 16 residues. Time point specified: pre-sensitization, week 0. Treatment defined: therapeutic diphenylcyclopropenone sensitization with weekly scalp DPC. Details on this clonotype: Its cognate antigen is unknown.

As the library was built, unique molecular identifiers were attached to individual cDNA molecules. TCRdb passed the RACE reads through MiXCR, listing each CDR3 protein once. The table shows 300,000 to 450,000 distinct CDR3 sequences, with more than 4.5% occurring only once. Study-level findings and limits: Expanded TCRs grouped into significantly more large CDR3 similarity clusters than controls produced.

The chain has TRBV20-1 and TRBJ1-1, with TRBD1 as a possible D gene (5 bases). The TCR sequence derives from a woman aged 45-59 years with alopecia areata. Some clones in this sample may be carry-over from other donors' samples. Sequences were derived from whole blood, sampled in connection with sensitization to the hapten diphenylcyclopropenone (DPC). DNA of the CDR3: TGCAGTGCTAGAGATCCCCGGGGCGCCCCCGGCACTGAAGCTTTCTTT. Its translation is CSARDPRGAPGTEAFF.